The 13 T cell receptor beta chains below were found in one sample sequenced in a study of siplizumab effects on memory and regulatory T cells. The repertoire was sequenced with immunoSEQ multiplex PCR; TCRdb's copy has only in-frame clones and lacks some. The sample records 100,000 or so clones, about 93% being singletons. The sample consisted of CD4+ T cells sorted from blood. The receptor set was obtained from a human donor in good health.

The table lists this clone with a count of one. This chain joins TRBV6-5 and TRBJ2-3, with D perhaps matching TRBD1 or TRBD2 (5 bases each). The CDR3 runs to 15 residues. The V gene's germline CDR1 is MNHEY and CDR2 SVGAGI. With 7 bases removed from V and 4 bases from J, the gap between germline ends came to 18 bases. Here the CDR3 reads CASNRRPGTPDTQYF. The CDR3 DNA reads TGTGCCAGCAACCGCCGACCTGGGACCCCAGATACGCAGTATTTT.

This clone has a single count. CDR3 DNA sequence: TGTGCCAGCAGCAGCCCGGGGGAGCGGGATACGCAGTATTTT. Protein sequence: CASSSPGERDTQYF. The chain uses TRBV6-5 and TRBJ2-3, with a possible D match to TRBD2 (6 bases). The CDR3 loop spans 14 amino acids. The germline V gene encodes CDR1 MNHEY and CDR2 SVGAGI. V was trimmed by 6 bases and J by 6 bases, leaving 16 bases between them.

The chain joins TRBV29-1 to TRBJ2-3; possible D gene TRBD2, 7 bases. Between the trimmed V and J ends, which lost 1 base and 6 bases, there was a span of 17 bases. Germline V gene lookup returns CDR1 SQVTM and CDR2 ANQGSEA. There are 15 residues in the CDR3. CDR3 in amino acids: CSVEGGGFPLDTQYF. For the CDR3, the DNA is TGCAGCGTTGAAGGGGGGGGCTTCCCCCTTGATACGCAGTATTTT.

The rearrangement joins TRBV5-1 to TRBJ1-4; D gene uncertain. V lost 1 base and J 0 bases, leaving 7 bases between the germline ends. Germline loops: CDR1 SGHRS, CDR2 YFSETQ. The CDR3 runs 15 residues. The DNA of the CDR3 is TGCGCCAGCAGCTTGAGGACCTCAACTAATGAAAAACTGTTTTTT. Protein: CASSLRTSTNEKLFF. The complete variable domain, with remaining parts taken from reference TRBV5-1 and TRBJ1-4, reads KAGVTQTPRYLIKTRGQQVTLSCSPISGHRSVSWYQQTPGQGLQFLFEYFSETQRNKGNFPGRFSGRQFSNSRSEMNVSTLELGDSALYLCASSLRTSTNEKLFFGSGTQLSVL.

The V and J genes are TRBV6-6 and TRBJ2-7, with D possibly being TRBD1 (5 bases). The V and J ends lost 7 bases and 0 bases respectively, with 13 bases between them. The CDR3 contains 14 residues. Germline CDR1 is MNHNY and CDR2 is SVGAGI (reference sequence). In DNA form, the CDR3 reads TGTGCCAGCAAACTCGGTGGGGCCTCCTACGAGCAGTACTTC. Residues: CASKLGGASYEQYF.

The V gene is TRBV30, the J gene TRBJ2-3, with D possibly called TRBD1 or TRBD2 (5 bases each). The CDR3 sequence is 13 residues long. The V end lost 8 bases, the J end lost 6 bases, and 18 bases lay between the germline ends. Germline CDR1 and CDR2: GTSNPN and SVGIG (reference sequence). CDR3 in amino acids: CASAGTAGDTQYF. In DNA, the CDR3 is TGTGCCAGCGCCGGGACGGCAGGGGATACGCAGTATTTT.

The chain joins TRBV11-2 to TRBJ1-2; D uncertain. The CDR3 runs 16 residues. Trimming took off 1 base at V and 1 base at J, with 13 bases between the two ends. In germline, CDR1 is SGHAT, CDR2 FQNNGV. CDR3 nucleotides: TGTGCCAGCAGCTTAGGCGGGGATTCTCTTAACTATGGCTACACCTTC. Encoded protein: CASSLGGDSLNYGYTF.

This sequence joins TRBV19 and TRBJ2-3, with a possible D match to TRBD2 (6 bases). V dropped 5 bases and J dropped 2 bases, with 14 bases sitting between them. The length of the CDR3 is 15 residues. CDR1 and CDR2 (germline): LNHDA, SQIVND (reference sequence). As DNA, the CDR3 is TGTGCCAGTAGTGAGGCGCGGGGCATCACAGATACGCAGTATTTT. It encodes CASSEARGITDTQYF.

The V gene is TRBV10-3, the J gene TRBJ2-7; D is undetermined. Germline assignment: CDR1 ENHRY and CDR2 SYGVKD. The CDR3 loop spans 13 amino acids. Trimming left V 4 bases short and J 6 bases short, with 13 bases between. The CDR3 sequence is CAISVRDMGEQYF. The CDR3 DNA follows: TGTGCCATCAGTGTTAGGGATATGGGCGAGCAGTACTTC.

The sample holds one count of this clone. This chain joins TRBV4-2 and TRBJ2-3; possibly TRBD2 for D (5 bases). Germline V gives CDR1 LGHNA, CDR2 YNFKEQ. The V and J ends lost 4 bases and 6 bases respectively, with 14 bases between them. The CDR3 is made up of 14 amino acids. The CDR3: CASSRPGEGDTQYF. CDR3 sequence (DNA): TGTGCCAGCAGCCGCCCCGGGGAAGGGGATACGCAGTATTTT.

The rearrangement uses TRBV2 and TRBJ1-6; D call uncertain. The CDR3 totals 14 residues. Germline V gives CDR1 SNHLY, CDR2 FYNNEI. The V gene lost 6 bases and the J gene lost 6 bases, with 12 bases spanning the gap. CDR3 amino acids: CASSRDTFNSPLHF. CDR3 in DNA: TGTGCCAGCAGCCGGGATACGTTTAATTCACCCCTCCACTTT.

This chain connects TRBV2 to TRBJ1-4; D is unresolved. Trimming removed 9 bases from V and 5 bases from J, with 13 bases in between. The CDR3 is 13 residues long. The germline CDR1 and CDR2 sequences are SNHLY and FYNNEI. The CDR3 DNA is TGTGCCAGTCAGCCAGATTTCAATGAAAAACTGTTTTTT. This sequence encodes CASQPDFNEKLFF.

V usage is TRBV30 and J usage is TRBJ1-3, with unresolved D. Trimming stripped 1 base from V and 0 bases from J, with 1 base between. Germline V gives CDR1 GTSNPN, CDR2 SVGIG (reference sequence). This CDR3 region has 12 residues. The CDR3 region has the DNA TGTGCCTGGAGTGACTCTGGAAACACCATATATTTT. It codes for CAWSDSGNTIYF.